These 32 T cell receptor beta chains were all obtained from the same sample, sequenced in a study of blood T cell repertoires in COVID-19. Assay: immunoSEQ multiplex PCR; the TCRdb copy retains only in-frame clones and omits some. This table holds 200,000 to 250,000 clones, 82% found once. Sequencing was performed on peripheral blood. The receptor set was obtained from a woman in her thirties or forties with acute or convalescent COVID-19.

The chain combines TRBV4-3 with TRBJ2-7; 8 bases line up with TRBD1. J gave up 4 bases and V 1 base, and 3 bases lay outside the gene matches. CDR3 length: 14 amino acids. Germline CDR1 LGHNA, CDR2 YSLEER. The CDR3 DNA sequence: TGCGCCAGCAGCCAAGGACAGGGGAATTACGAGCAGTACTTC. Translating it yields CASSQGQGNYEQYF.

The rearrangement links TRBV9 to TRBJ1-2, with TRBD1 identical over 8 bases. Germline values: CDR1 SGDLS, CDR2 YYNGEE. V dropped 0 bases and J dropped 6; count of bases not matched to a gene: 7. This CDR3 spans 15 amino acids. CDR3 in DNA: TGTGCCAGCAGCGTAGGAGGACAGGGCGGCGATGGCTACACCTTC. The encoded protein is CASSVGGQGGDGYTF.

This clone was seen more than once but under ten times. The chain carries TRBV6-5 and TRBJ2-1; D is possibly TRBD1 (6 bases). Germline V lookup: CDR1 MNHEY, CDR2 SVGAGI. Trimming stripped 0 bases from V and 3 bases from J, with 6 bases between. This CDR3 contains 14 residues. The CDR3 here is CASSYSQGYNEQFF. The CDR3 DNA sequence: TGTGCCAGCAGTTACTCACAGGGCTACAATGAGCAGTTCTTC.

The J gene is TRBJ1-4, the V gene TRBV27; TRBD1 aligns across 7 bases. V was clipped by 6 bases and J by 3 bases; unmatched bases: 7. This CDR3 comprises 15 residues. Germline assignment: CDR1 MNHEY and CDR2 SMNVEV (reference sequence). The CDR3 bases are TGTGCCAGCAGACCTACAGGGGTAGCTAATGAAAAACTGTTTTTT. Amino acids: CASRPTGVANEKLFF.

This chain uses TRBV7-2 with TRBJ2-1; D is undetermined. This CDR3 has 11 residues. CDR1 is SGHTA, CDR2 FQGNSA, per germline. Trimming left V 4 bases short and J 7 bases short, with 5 bases between. CDR3: CASSSSNEQFF. CDR3 DNA: TGTGCCAGCAGCTCCAGTAATGAGCAGTTCTTC.

The chain links TRBV19 to TRBJ2-2; TRBD2 matches at 8 bases. V lost 1 base to trimming and J lost 5 bases; unmatched junction nucleotides: 6. Germline V CDR1 and CDR2: LNHDA, SQIVND (reference sequence). CDR3 size: 16 residues. CDR3 sequence (DNA): TGTGCCAGTAGTATAGGGAGCGGGGGCCAGACCGGGGAGCTGTTTTTT. Protein: CASSIGSGGQTGELFF. Full variable domain (outside the CDR3, taken from reference TRBV19 and TRBJ2-2): DGGITQSPKYLFRKEGQNVTLSCEQNLNHDAMYWYRQDPGQGLRLIYYSQIVNDFQKGDIAEGYSVSREKKESFPLTVTSAQKNPTAFYLCASSIGSGGQTGELFFGEGSRLTVL.

The chain is built from TRBV24-1 and TRBJ1-2; D might be TRBD1 (6 bases). Germline V gene data show CDR1 as KGHDR and CDR2 as SFDVKD. This CDR3 comprises 16 residues. With 3 bases removed from V and 4 bases from J, the gap between germline ends came to 17 bases. The CDR3 DNA reads as TGTGCCACCAGTGATCGGGATACACAGGGTGTCTATGGCTACACCTTC. Amino acid sequence: CATSDRDTQGVYGYTF.

This chain joins TRBV5-4 and TRBJ1-1, with D possibly TRBD1 on 5 matching bases. Looked up from germline, CDR1 is SGHNT and CDR2 is YYREEE (reference sequence). V lost 3 bases, J lost 6 bases, and 12 bases lay in between. The CDR3 extends over 13 amino acids. For the CDR3, the DNA is TGTGCCAGCAGCTCCGGGGGGGTCGCTGAAGCTTTCTTT. As protein: CASSSGGVAEAFF.

This clone was observed a single time. CDR3 bases: TGCGCCAGCAGCCAAGATTGGGTGTCGCAGGCAGACAGGGGCACTGAAGCTTTCTTT. It specifies CASSQDWVSQADRGTEAFF. The chain employs TRBV4-3 and TRBJ1-1, with 8 bases fitting TRBD1. CDR3 length: 19 amino acids. Germline values: CDR1 LGHNA, CDR2 YSLEER. Unmatched junction bases numbered 16, after V lost 0 bases and J lost 4 bases.

The chain joins TRBV30 to TRBJ1-4, with no clear D. With 2 bases removed from V and 0 bases from J, the gap between germline ends came to 10 bases. The CDR3 is 15 residues long. CDR1 and CDR2 from the germline V gene are GTSNPN and SVGIG (reference sequence). CDR3: CAWSRGSATNEKLFF. CDR3 nucleotides: TGTGCCTGGAGTCGCGGGTCTGCAACTAATGAAAAACTGTTTTTT. The entire variable domain, with the rest obtained from reference TRBV30 and TRBJ1-4, is as follows: SQTIHQWPATLVQPVGSPLSLECTVEGTSNPNLYWYRQAAGRGLQLLFYSVGIGQISSEVPQNLSASRPQDRQFILSSKKLLLSDSGFYLCAWSRGSATNEKLFFGSGTQLSVL.

As concerns this clone: The sample has other DNA sequences that encode this CDR3 too. This chain links TRBV11-2 with TRBJ2-3; 8 bases line up with TRBD2. Germline V gene data show CDR1 as SGHAT and CDR2 as FQNNGV. The CDR3 sequence is 16 residues long. The V segment lost 2 bases and the J segment 4 bases; nucleotides outside the gene matches: 8. The DNA for the CDR3 is TGTGCCAGCAGCTTATTACCGGGGGGGCAGTCAGATACGCAGTATTTT. This encodes CASSLLPGGQSDTQYF. The full variable domain, in which reference TRBV11-2 and TRBJ2-3 provide the parts outside the CDR3, is EAGVAQSPRYKIIEKRQSVAFWCNPISGHATLYWYQQILGQGPKLLIQFQNNGVVDDSQLPKDRFSAERLKGVDSTLKIQPAKLEDSAVYLCASSLLPGGQSDTQYFGPGTRLTVL.

This chain joins TRBV6-5 and TRBJ2-1, with D hard to call. The CDR3 loop spans 16 amino acids. The V and J ends lost 3 bases and 0 bases respectively, with 12 bases between them. Looked up from germline, CDR1 is MNHEY and CDR2 is SVGAGI. CDR3 residues: CASSYIGSSSYNEQFF. The CDR3 nucleotides read TGTGCCAGCAGTTATATAGGTTCTAGCTCCTACAATGAGCAGTTCTTC.

The genes are TRBV24-1 and TRBJ1-5, with 9 positions matching TRBD1. Germline CDR1 and CDR2: KGHDR and SFDVKD. Germline trimming cut 4 bases from V and 0 bases from J; bases unmatched to any gene: 15. The CDR3 contains 20 residues. The CDR3 sequence is CATSEERVGQGFSSNQPQHF. The CDR3 region has the DNA TGTGCCACCAGTGAGGAGAGGGTGGGACAGGGTTTTTCTAGCAATCAGCCCCAGCATTTT.

V and J are TRBV5-6 and TRBJ1-4; 8 nucleotides align to TRBD1. There are 14 residues in the CDR3. Germline values: CDR1 SGHDT, CDR2 YYEEEE. V dropped 2 bases and J dropped 8; count of bases not matched to a gene: 5. The CDR3 DNA is TGTGCCAGCAGCTTCGGACAGGGTCAGGAAAAACTGTTTTTT. This translates into CASSFGQGQEKLFF.

The chain is built from TRBV27 and TRBJ1-2, with D possibly TRBD1 on 5 matching bases. The V end lost 2 bases, the J end lost 4 bases, and 17 bases lay between the germline ends. The CDR3 spans 16 residues. Germline V gene sequence: CDR1 MNHEY, CDR2 SMNVEV (reference sequence). The CDR3 sequence is CASSLPRAGWAYGYTF. CDR3 DNA: TGTGCCAGCAGTTTACCCCGGGCAGGGTGGGCCTATGGCTACACCTTC.

This chain joins TRBV5-5 and TRBJ1-1; D might be TRBD1 (5 bases). The length of the CDR3 is 15 residues. Germline V lookup: CDR1 SGHKS, CDR2 YYEKEE (reference sequence). The ends were cut back, 4 bases at V and 0 bases at J, with 13 bases in the middle. DNA of the CDR3: TGTGCCAGCAGCCCTGGGCAGGGTATGAACACTGAAGCTTTCTTT. It yields the protein CASSPGQGMNTEAFF.

This sequence joins TRBV2 and TRBJ1-5, with D uncertain. V was trimmed by 1 base and J by 4 bases, leaving 5 bases between them. CDR3 length equals 13 residues. Germline loops: CDR1 SNHLY, CDR2 FYNNEI. CDR3 in amino acids: CASSEDGNQPQHF. The CDR3 nucleotides are TGTGCCAGCAGTGAAGACGGTAATCAGCCCCAGCATTTT.

This chain links TRBV4-3 with TRBJ2-7, with a tentative D call TRBD2 (6 bases). The ends were cut back, 0 bases at V and 2 bases at J, with 11 bases in the middle. CDR3 length equals 15 residues. The germline CDR1 and CDR2 sequences are LGHNA and YSLEER. CDR3 nucleotide sequence: TGCGCCAGCAGCCAAGATCGGGGGACCGCCTACGAGCAGTACTTC. This gives the protein CASSQDRGTAYEQYF.

The genes are TRBV19 and TRBJ2-1; D perhaps matches TRBD2 (6 bases). The CDR3 runs 15 residues. V lost 2 bases and J lost 3, with 11 bases in between. In germline, CDR1 is LNHDA, CDR2 SQIVND (reference sequence). CDR3 sequence reads: CASSILEGSYNEQFF. The CDR3 DNA reads as TGTGCCAGTAGTATACTGGAGGGAAGCTACAATGAGCAGTTCTTC.

Notes on this clone: Compared with germline, one end of the junction differs, possibly owing to a read error. This chain links TRBV5-1 with TRBJ2-3; a possible D gene is TRBD1 (6 bases). This CDR3 region has 18 residues. Germline values: CDR1 SGHRS, CDR2 YFSETQ. The CDR3 loop reads CASSLQIGQTLGADTQYF. CDR3 DNA: TGCGCCAGCAGTCTCCAGATCGGACAGACGTTAGGGGCAGACACGCAGTATTTT.

In this sample, this clone turned up a few times. The chain recombines TRBV7-2 with TRBJ1-4, with D uncertain. V was pared by 5 bases and J by 6 bases, with 25 bases between. This CDR3 region has 18 residues. Germline CDR1 is SGHTA and CDR2 is FQGNSA. CDR3 DNA sequence: TGTGCCAGCAGCGCCAAGGCTGGAGTGTGGAGGGTTGATGAAAAACTGTTTTTT. Translating it yields CASSAKAGVWRVDEKLFF. Combining the CDR3 with reference TRBV7-2 and TRBJ1-4 gives the whole variable domain GAGVSQSPSNKVTEKGKDVELRCDPISGHTALYWYRQSLGQGLEFLIYFQGNSAPDKSGLPSDRFSAERTGGSVSTLTIQRTQQEDSAVYLCASSAKAGVWRVDEKLFFGSGTQLSVL.

The chain recombines TRBV6-1 with TRBJ1-6; no firm D call. Trimming removed 1 base at V and 10 bases at J, with 20 bases between. The CDR3 extends over 17 amino acids. Germline V gene lookup returns CDR1 MNHNS and CDR2 SASEGT. The CDR3 DNA reads as TGTGCCAGCAGTGAAGTGGTACCGGGTATTTCGGCGTCACCCCTCCACTTT. It specifies CASSEVVPGISASPLHF.

The J gene is TRBJ2-3, the V gene TRBV27; TRBD2 matches at 10 bases. Germline CDR1 is MNHEY and CDR2 is SMNVEV (reference sequence). CDR3 size: 19 residues. V was pared by 2 bases and J by 4 bases, with 15 bases of the junction left unmatched. CDR3 nucleotide sequence: TGTGCCAGCAGTTTAAAGTTGGTCCTAGCGGGAGTCGGCGCAGATACGCAGTATTTT. Translating gives CASSLKLVLAGVGADTQYF.

This clone was detected once. The V gene is TRBV29-1, the J gene TRBJ1-2; D might be TRBD1 (6 bases). CDR3 length: 13 amino acids. V lost 7 bases and J 1 base, leaving 13 bases between the germline ends. CDR1 and CDR2 (germline): SQVTM, ANQGSEA. The CDR3 DNA is TGCAGCGCTGATCAGGGGAATAACTATGGCTACACCTTC. As protein: CSADQGNNYGYTF.

The V call is TRBV7-9, the J call TRBJ2-6; D unclear. The V end lost 0 bases, the J end lost 1 base, and 16 bases lay between the germline ends. The CDR3 has 19 residues. Germline CDR1 reads SEHNR; CDR2 reads FQNEAQ (reference sequence). DNA for the CDR3: TGTGCCAGCAGCTTAGCGGGTGAGGAAAATTTTTCTGGGGCCAACGTCCTGACTTTC. It specifies CASSLAGEENFSGANVLTF. The variable domain in full, with the rest retrieved from reference TRBV7-9 and TRBJ2-6, is DTGVSQNPRHKITKRGQNVTFRCDPISEHNRLYWYRQTLGQGPEFLTYFQNEAQLEKSRLLSDRFSAERPKGSFSTLEIQRTEQGDSAMYLCASSLAGEENFSGANVLTFGAGSRLTVL.

The chain links TRBV7-6 to TRBJ2-5; D remains unclear. V lost 1 base to trimming and J lost 2 bases, with 11 bases between them. Germline loops: CDR1 SGHVS, CDR2 FNYEAQ. The CDR3 is 15 amino acids. The CDR3 loop is CASSLGGSTQETQYF. CDR3 nucleotides: TGTGCCAGCAGCTTAGGCGGCTCCACTCAAGAGACCCAGTACTTC.

This clone was counted a single time. This rearrangement joins TRBV30 to TRBJ2-2, with 10 bases fitting TRBD2. CDR1 and CDR2 from the germline V gene are GTSNPN and SVGIG (reference sequence). The CDR3 consists of 14 residues. Germline trimming cut 6 bases from V and 6 bases from J; bases unmatched to any gene: 7. The CDR3 loop is CACDSSGSSGELFF. CDR3 nucleotide sequence: TGTGCCTGCGACTCTAGCGGGAGTTCCGGGGAGCTGTTTTTT.

The rearrangement joins TRBV25-1 to TRBJ2-1; 7 bases line up with TRBD1. CDR3 length equals 13 residues. The germline V gene has CDR1 MGHDK and CDR2 SYGVNS. V gave up 8 bases and J gave up 10 bases; unmatched junction bases: 11. The CDR3 region has the DNA TGTGCCAGCGAGAGGACAGGAAAAGGCGAGCAGTTCTTC. Translation: CASERTGKGEQFF.

The chain joins TRBV18 to TRBJ2-2; TRBD1 agrees at 10 bases. Per germline, CDR1 KGHSH and CDR2 LQKENI. V lost 2 bases to trimming and J lost 6 bases; unmatched junction nucleotides: 6. This CDR3 is built from 16 residues. The CDR3 sequence is CASSPKRQGASGELFF. The CDR3 bases are TGTGCCAGCTCACCAAAAAGACAGGGGGCGTCCGGGGAGCTGTTTTTT.

The table lists this clone with a count of one. The chain combines TRBV7-2 with TRBJ2-5, with D possibly matching TRBD1 (6 bases). V was cut by 10 bases and J by 5 bases, with 11 bases left in between. The CDR3 has 11 amino acids. Germline V gene sequence: CDR1 SGHTA, CDR2 FQGNSA. CDR3 residues: CATSRGETQYF. CDR3 nucleotide sequence: TGTGCCACCTCAAGGGGGGAGACCCAGTACTTC.

The V and J genes are TRBV7-9 and TRBJ2-7, with a possible D match to TRBD1 (6 bases). The CDR3 totals 13 residues. In germline, CDR1 is SEHNR, CDR2 FQNEAQ (reference sequence). With 4 bases removed from V and 4 bases from J, the gap between germline ends came to 11 bases. The CDR3 coding sequence is TGTGCCAGCAGCTATAACAGGGTGTACGAGCAGTACTTC. Protein: CASSYNRVYEQYF.

The V and J genes are TRBV5-1 and TRBJ2-1; D is undetermined. The CDR3 is 15 amino acids. The germline gives CDR1 SGHRS, CDR2 YFSETQ. Trimming removed 2 bases at V and 0 bases at J, with 9 bases between. DNA of the CDR3: TGCGCCAGCAGCTTAAAGATGAGCTCCTACAATGAGCAGTTCTTC. It yields the protein CASSLKMSSYNEQFF.